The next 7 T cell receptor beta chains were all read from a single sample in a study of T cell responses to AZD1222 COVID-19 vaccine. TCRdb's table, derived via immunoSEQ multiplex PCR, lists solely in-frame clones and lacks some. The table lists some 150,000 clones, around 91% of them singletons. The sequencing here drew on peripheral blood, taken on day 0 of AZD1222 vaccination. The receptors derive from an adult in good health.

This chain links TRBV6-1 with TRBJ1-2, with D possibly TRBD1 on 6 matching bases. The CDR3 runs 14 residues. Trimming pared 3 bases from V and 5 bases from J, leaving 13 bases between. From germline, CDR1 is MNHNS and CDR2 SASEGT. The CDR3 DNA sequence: TGTGCCAGCAGTGACCGGGACAACCGATATGGCTACACCTTC. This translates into CASSDRDNRYGYTF.

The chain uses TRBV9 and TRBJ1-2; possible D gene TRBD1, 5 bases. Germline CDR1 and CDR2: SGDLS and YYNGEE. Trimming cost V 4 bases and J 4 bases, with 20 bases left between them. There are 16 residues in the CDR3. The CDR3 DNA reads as TGTGCCAGCAGCATCGGATCGGGCGGGGGTGGCTATGGCTACACCTTC. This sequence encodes CASSIGSGGGGYGYTF.

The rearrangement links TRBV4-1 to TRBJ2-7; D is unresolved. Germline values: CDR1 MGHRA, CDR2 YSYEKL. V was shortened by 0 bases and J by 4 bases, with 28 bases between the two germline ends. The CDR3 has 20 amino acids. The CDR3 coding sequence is TGCGCCAGCAGCCAAGATCCTCACAATGAAGTCCCGATGGGCGTATACGAGCAGTACTTC. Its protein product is CASSQDPHNEVPMGVYEQYF.

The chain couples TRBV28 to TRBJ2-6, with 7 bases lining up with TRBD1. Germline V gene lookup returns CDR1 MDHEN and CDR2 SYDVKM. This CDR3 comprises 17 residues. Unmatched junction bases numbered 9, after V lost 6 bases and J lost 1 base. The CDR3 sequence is CASSRDSYKSGANVLTF. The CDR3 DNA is TGTGCCAGCAGCCGGGACAGTTACAAATCTGGGGCCAACGTCCTGACTTTC.

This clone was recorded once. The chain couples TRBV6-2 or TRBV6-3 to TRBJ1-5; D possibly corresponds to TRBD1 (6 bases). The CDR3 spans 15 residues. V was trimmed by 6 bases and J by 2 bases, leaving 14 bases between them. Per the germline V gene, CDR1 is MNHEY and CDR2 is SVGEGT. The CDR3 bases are TGTGCCAGCAGCTCATGGGGGGGCGGCAATCAGCCCCAGCATTTT. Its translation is CASSSWGGGNQPQHF.

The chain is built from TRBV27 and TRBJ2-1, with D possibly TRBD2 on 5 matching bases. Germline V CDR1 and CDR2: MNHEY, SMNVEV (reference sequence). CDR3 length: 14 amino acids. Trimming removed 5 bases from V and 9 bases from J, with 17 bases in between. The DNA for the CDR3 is TGTGCCAGCAGTATGGTCGACGGGGAGAGTGAGCAGTTCTTC. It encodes CASSMVDGESEQFF.

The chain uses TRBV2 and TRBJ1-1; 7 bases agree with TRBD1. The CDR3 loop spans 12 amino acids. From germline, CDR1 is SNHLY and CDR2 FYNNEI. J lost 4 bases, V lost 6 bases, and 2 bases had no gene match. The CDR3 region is CASRGGSTEAFF. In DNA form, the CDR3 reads TGTGCCAGCAGAGGGGGCTCCACTGAAGCTTTCTTT. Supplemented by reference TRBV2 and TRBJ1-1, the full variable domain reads EPEVTQTPSHQVTQMGQEVILRCVPISNHLYFYWYRQILGQKVEFLVSFYNNEISEKSEIFDDQFSVERPDGSNFTLKIRSTKLEDSAMYFCASRGGSTEAFFGQGTRLTVV.